The source of this TCR beta chain is a study of blood T cell repertoires in COVID-19. Study-level information: Acute and convalescent COVID-19 samples came from the United States, Italy and Spain. PBMCs, B-cell-depleted T cells, or T cells provided the cDNA or gDNA that made up the material.

Study processing details: For nucleated cells, counts were estimated from reference gene primer amplification. Clones were read by immunoSEQ multiplex PCR, and TCRdb kept only the in-frame ones, dropping some. V, J and clone size are taken as reported in that table, and D and trimming were inferred from the DNA itself. The sample includes fewer than 200,000 clones, 70% to 90% of them seen just once. This CDR3 region has 13 residues. V lost 5 bases to trimming and J lost 3 bases, with 8 bases between them. Germline CDR1 and CDR2: MRHNA and SNTAGT. Seattle researchers signed up patients amid active infection and tracked them longitudinally.

The TCR comes from a woman aged 45-65 years with COVID-19, enrolled during active disease. Sequenced: peripheral blood. The chain recombines TRBV6-4 with TRBJ1-5, with unresolved D. CDR3 sequence reads: CASSIHLNQPQHF. For the CDR3, the DNA is TGTGCCAGCAGTATACACCTCAATCAGCCCCAGCATTTT.